Listed below are T cell receptor beta chains from one sample, sequenced in a study of T cells in Graves' hyperthyroidism and ophthalmopathy. TCRdb processed the multiplex PCR reads anew with MiXCR; each CDR3 protein has one entry. The data hold about 580,000 distinct CDR3 sequences, with more than 11% observed a single time. Input material: blood. These receptor sequences come from a woman in her twenties or thirties with Graves' hyperthyroidism that later progressed to Graves' ophthalmopathy. The CDR3 runs from the conserved cysteine through the conserved F or W. The D gene is left open where the match is weak. A clone size is listed for some rows: how often the clone was seen (once, few, many), or a class if it is expanded.

TRBV20-1	-	-	TRBJ2-7	CSARGTKTVYERYF	TGCAGTGCTAGAGGGACTAAAACCGTCTACGAGCGGTACTTC
TRBV4-1	TRBD1	many	TRBJ1-4	CASSQDRDSREKLFF	TGCGCCAGCAGCCAAGATCGGGACAGCAGGGAAAAACTGTTTTTT
TRBV12-3/TRBV12-4	-	many	TRBJ2-7	CASSTGSEQYF	TGTGCCAGCAGTACAGGGTCCGAGCAGTACTTC
TRBV27	-	-	TRBJ1-6	CASSSGGYNSPLHF	TGTGCCAGCAGTTCAGGAGGGTATAATTCACCCCTCCACTTT
TRBV29-1	TRBD2	many	TRBJ2-3	CSVEGALAVTDTQYF	TGCAGCGTTGAAGGGGCTCTAGCGGTCACAGATACGCAGTATTTT
TRBV6-1	TRBD1	many	TRBJ2-3	CASSEGTGADTQYF	TGTGCCAGCAGTGAAGGGACAGGGGCGGATACGCAGTATTTT
TRBV27	-	many	TRBJ2-1	CASRREGSYNEQFF	TGTGCCAGCCGCCGTGAGGGCTCCTACAATGAGCAGTTCTTC
TRBV19	-	many	TRBJ1-5	CASSITDNQPQHF	TGTGCCAGTAGTATCACAGACAATCAGCCCCAGCATTTT
TRBV12-5	TRBD1	many	TRBJ1-6	CASATGTENSPLHF	TGTGCTAGTGCTACCGGGACAGAAAATTCACCCCTCCACTTT
TRBV28	-	-	TRBJ1-4	CASSSNSFATNEKLFF	TGTGCCAGCAGTTCAAACAGCTTTGCAACTAATGAAAAACTGTTTTTT
TRBV25-1	-	-	TRBJ2-1	CASSDPRYNEQFF	TGTGCCAGCAGTGATCCCAGATACAATGAGCAGTTCTTC
TRBV7-2	-	many	TRBJ1-2	CASSYSNDATFYYGYTF	TGTGCCAGCAGCTATTCAAACGACGCTACGTTTTACTATGGCTACACCTTC
TRBV12-5	-	many	TRBJ1-1	CASGRGNTEAFF	TGTGCTAGTGGTCGGGGGAACACTGAAGCTTTCTTT
TRBV7-3	TRBD1	few	TRBJ2-4	CASSRDRGIQYF	TGTGCCAGCAGCCGGGACAGGGGAATTCAGTACTTC
TRBV28	TRBD1	many	TRBJ1-4	CASSSSGGPNEKLFF	TGTGCCAGCAGCAGTTCAGGGGGCCCCAATGAAAAACTGTTTTTT
TRBV7-9	TRBD1	-	TRBJ2-1	CASSETTGAPGNEQFF	TGTGCCAGCAGCGAAACGACAGGGGCCCCCGGCAATGAGCAGTTCTTC
TRBV12-3/TRBV12-4	-	many	TRBJ1-2	CASSFQGTGYTF	TGTGCCAGCAGTTTTCAGGGGACCGGCTACACCTTC
TRBV29-1	-	many	TRBJ1-5	CSVRDSNQPQHF	TGCAGCGTAAGGGACAGCAATCAGCCCCAGCATTTT
TRBV20-1	TRBD2	many	TRBJ2-5	CSAIREAGVWETQYF	TGCAGTGCCATTCGGGAGGCGGGAGTGTGGGAGACCCAGTACTTC
TRBV20-1	TRBD2	-	TRBJ2-1	CSASPGGAQGNEQFF	TGCAGTGCTTCGCCGGGGGGGGCGCAAGGGAATGAGCAGTTCTTC
TRBV6-5	-	many	TRBJ2-7	CASSYQYEQYF	TGTGCCAGCAGTTACCAGTACGAGCAGTACTTC
TRBV3-1	-	-	TRBJ2-1	CASSHSDRYNEQFF	TGTGCCAGCAGCCATTCGGACCGTTACAATGAGCAGTTCTTC
TRBV6-5	-	many	TRBJ2-5	CASSYSIALGETQYF	TGTGCCAGCAGTTACTCGATAGCTTTGGGGGAGACCCAGTACTTC
TRBV3-1	TRBD2	many	TRBJ2-3	CASSPNTGRDTQYF	TGTGCCAGCAGCCCAAATACCGGGAGGGATACGCAGTATTTT
TRBV6-1	-	-	TRBJ1-1	CASNTGFGDTEAFF	TGTGCCAGCAATACAGGCTTCGGGGACACTGAGGCTTTCTTT
TRBV5-8	-	many	TRBJ2-1	CASSLGWDSYNEQFF	TGTGCCAGCAGCTTAGGGTGGGACTCCTACAATGAGCAGTTCTTC
TRBV20-1	-	-	TRBJ2-1	CSARDPGGSYNEQFF	TGCAGTGCTAGAGATCCCGGCGGCTCCTACAATGAGCAGTTCTTC
TRBV7-9	-	-	TRBJ2-3	CASNREIGTDTQYF	TGTGCCAGCAATCGGGAGATTGGGACAGATACGCAGTATTTT
TRBV20-1	TRBD2	-	TRBJ2-7	CSARDQPLAGVDEHYF	TGCAGTGCTAGAGACCAACCACTAGCGGGAGTAGACGAGCATTACTTC
TRBV7-9	-	-	TRBJ1-6	CASSLGLGDNSPLHF	TGTGCCAGCAGCTTAGGATTGGGGGATAATTCACCCCTCCACTTT
TRBV11-3	TRBD1	-	TRBJ2-3	CASSHLIDRGLADTQYF	TGTGCCAGCAGCCACCTCATCGACAGGGGGCTGGCAGATACGCAGTATTTT
TRBV6-1	TRBD1	many	TRBJ2-2	CASKEDRGYAGELFF	TGTGCCAGCAAAGAGGACAGGGGGTACGCCGGGGAGCTGTTTTTT
TRBV24-1	TRBD1	-	TRBJ1-5	CATSQADRDNQPQHF	TGTGCCACCAGCCAGGCCGACAGGGACAATCAGCCCCAGCATTTT
TRBV10-3	TRBD2	-	TRBJ2-2	CAISETIGLAENTGELFF	TGTGCCATCAGTGAGACGATCGGACTAGCGGAAAACACCGGGGAGCTGTTTTTT
TRBV7-2	-	few	TRBJ2-5	CASSKTHRSWGETQYF	TGTGCCAGCAGCAAAACCCATCGATCCTGGGGGGAGACCCAGTACTTC
TRBV15	-	-	TRBJ2-2	CATSQRTGSGELFF	TGTGCCACCAGCCAACGAACAGGGTCAGGGGAGCTGTTTTTT
TRBV27	-	-	TRBJ1-1	CASSFSGGAAFF	TGTGCCAGCAGTTTTTCCGGGGGGGCAGCTTTCTTT
TRBV29-1	-	many	TRBJ2-7	CSVEDRRQSYEQYF	TGCAGCGTTGAAGATCGGCGTCAGAGCTACGAGCAGTACTTC
TRBV2	-	many	TRBJ2-5	CASRYEETQYF	TGTGCCAGCAGATATGAAGAGACCCAGTACTTC
TRBV29-1	-	many	TRBJ2-7	CSVGRDALEQYF	TGCAGCGTTGGAAGAGACGCACTCGAGCAGTACTTC
TRBV27	TRBD2	-	TRBJ2-7	CASSLSSSGRDEQYF	TGTGCCAGCAGTTTATCGTCTAGCGGGAGGGACGAGCAGTACTTC
TRBV7-9	-	-	TRBJ1-5	CASSSQEGPNQPQHF	TGTGCCAGCAGCTCTCAGGAGGGGCCGAATCAGCCCCAGCATTTT
TRBV5-1	-	-	TRBJ1-3	CASSSFLGGSGNTIYF	TGCGCCAGCAGCTCCTTCTTGGGGGGATCTGGAAACACCATATATTTT
TRBV28	TRBD2	few	TRBJ2-4	CASSLSLAGREKYF	TGTGCCAGCAGTTTAAGCCTAGCGGGTCGCGAGAAATACTTC
TRBV2	-	many	TRBJ1-6	CASKGSRGNSPLHF	TGTGCCAGCAAGGGTTCCAGAGGGAATTCACCCCTCCACTTT